This TCR beta chain appears in the sequencing data of a study of blood T cell repertoires in COVID-19. Only a few counts were recorded for this clone. Profiling relied on immunoSEQ multiplex PCR, and the TCRdb table lists in-frame clones only, not all of them. Of roughly 200,000 clones in the sample, around 83% were seen once. The germline V gene has CDR1 SGHRS and CDR2 YFSETQ. V was clipped by 6 bases and J by 5 bases; unmatched bases: 9. The CDR3 is 15 amino acids. The sequenced material came from peripheral blood. This receptor was taken from an elderly woman with acute or convalescent COVID-19. The J gene is TRBJ2-5, the V gene TRBV5-1; 11 bases align to TRBD2. The CDR3: CASNIAGGPGETQYF. For the CDR3, the DNA is TGCGCCAGCAATATAGCGGGAGGGCCGGGGGAGACCCAGTACTTC.